These 26 T cell receptor beta chains were all obtained from the same sample, sequenced in a study of cytomegalovirus exposure and HLA in healthy donors (dated by TCRdb to 2015 to 2018). Receptor amplification or capture employed the immunoSEQ multiplex PCR assay. TCRdb obtained this table from immuneACCESS and retained in-frame rearrangements with V and J assigned. These tables miss some clones; where compared with another copy, unresolved V genes account for less than half of the shortfall, and the remainder is unexplained. The sample table lists about 280,000 clones, around nine tenths of them with a count of one. In total, the top ten clones hold about 0.99% of the sample. Specimen: PBMCs. The receptors derive from a woman younger than 35 in good health and CMV-seronegative.

As DNA, the CDR3 is TGTGCCAGCAGTAAACAGGGCGGTGCTAACACTGAAGCTTTCTTT. Translated, it gives CASSKQGGANTEAFF. The rearrangement uses TRBV6-1 and TRBJ1-1, with D tentatively TRBD1 (6 bases). V shed 5 bases and J shed 2 bases, with 15 bases lying between them. This CDR3 has 15 amino acids. Germline V lookup: CDR1 MNHNS, CDR2 SASEGT.

This chain uses TRBV5-1 with TRBJ2-1; the D gene is possibly TRBD1 (7 bases). Per the germline V gene, CDR1 is SGHRS and CDR2 is YFSETQ. With 3 bases removed from V and 9 bases from J, the gap between germline ends came to 19 bases. The CDR3 loop spans 15 amino acids. CDR3 in amino acids: CASSWGATGPVEQFF. CDR3 coding DNA: TGCGCCAGCAGCTGGGGGGCGACAGGGCCCGTTGAGCAGTTCTTC.

The chain is built from TRBV29-1 and TRBJ2-7; D unresolved. The CDR3 is 13 residues long. The germline gives CDR1 SQVTM, CDR2 ANQGSEA. V shed 4 bases and J shed 2 bases, with 12 bases lying between them. This CDR3 is CSVVLVPPYEQYF. In DNA, the CDR3 is TGCAGCGTTGTTCTCGTCCCTCCCTACGAGCAGTACTTC.

V usage is TRBV9 and J usage is TRBJ2-1, with 9 bases lining up with TRBD2. Losses at the gene ends were 2 bases for V and 4 bases for J; bases not matched to a gene: 7. The germline gives CDR1 SGDLS, CDR2 YYNGEE. The CDR3 covers 16 residues. In nucleotides, the CDR3 is TGTGCCAGCAGCGTCGGAGCGGGAGGCCTTTACAATGAGCAGTTCTTC. Protein product: CASSVGAGGLYNEQFF.

V is TRBV2 and J is TRBJ1-2; possible D gene TRBD1, 6 bases. V lost 4 bases to trimming and J lost 6 bases, with 15 bases between them. CDR1 and CDR2 from the germline V gene are SNHLY and FYNNEI. The CDR3 runs 14 residues. This chain's CDR3 is CASSVWQGRDGYTF. Here the CDR3 DNA reads TGTGCCAGCAGTGTATGGCAGGGGAGAGATGGCTACACCTTC.

At least ten counts were recorded for this clone. The V gene is TRBV7-2, the J gene TRBJ2-7; 7 bases line up with TRBD2. CDR3 length: 15 amino acids. V was pared by 0 bases and J by 2 bases, with 4 bases of the junction left unmatched. The germline CDR1 and CDR2 sequences are SGHTA and FQGNSA. This CDR3 reads CASSLAPSGTYEQYF. The CDR3 DNA reads TGTGCCAGCAGCTTAGCACCTAGCGGAACCTACGAGCAGTACTTC.

The genes are TRBV7-2 and TRBJ2-1; TRBD1 is a possible D gene (6 bases). Germline V gene data show CDR1 as SGHTA and CDR2 as FQGNSA. The CDR3 consists of 16 residues. Trimming removed 2 bases from V and 4 bases from J, with 15 bases in between. This CDR3 is CASSLRHGTLYNEQFF. CDR3 nucleotide sequence: TGTGCCAGCAGCTTACGTCACGGGACACTTTACAATGAGCAGTTCTTC.

The rearrangement links TRBV2 to TRBJ2-1; D remains ambiguous. The V and J ends lost 7 bases and 0 bases respectively, with 7 bases between them. The CDR3 runs to 13 residues. Germline V gives CDR1 SNHLY, CDR2 FYNNEI. The CDR3 region is CASTESSYNEQFF. CDR3 nucleotides: TGTGCCAGCACCGAGAGCTCCTACAATGAGCAGTTCTTC.

CDR3 bases: TGTGCCAGCTCAACCATGACAGTCTATGGCTACACCTTC. It codes for CASSTMTVYGYTF. The chain combines TRBV18 with TRBJ1-2, with a tentative D call TRBD1 (5 bases). The length of the CDR3 is 13 residues. Germline CDR1 reads KGHSH; CDR2 reads LQKENI. With 5 bases removed from V and 4 bases from J, the gap between germline ends came to 11 bases. Looking up the rest from reference TRBV18 and TRBJ1-2 gives the full variable domain: NAGVMQNPRHLVRRRGQEARLRCSPMKGHSHVYWYRQLPEEGLKFMVYLQKENIIDESGMPKERFSAEFPKEGPSILRIQQVVRGDSAAYFCASSTMTVYGYTFGSGTRLTVV.

This CDR3 is CASSSRLTSGRDYEQYF. CDR3 nucleotides: TGTGCCAGCAGCTCCCGACTGACTAGCGGGAGAGACTACGAGCAGTACTTC. The rearrangement uses TRBV27 and TRBJ2-7; TRBD2 aligns across 12 bases. Losses at the gene ends were 6 bases for V and 3 bases for J; bases not matched to a gene: 12. The CDR3 runs to 17 residues. Germline assignment: CDR1 MNHEY and CDR2 SMNVEV (reference sequence).

The V gene is TRBV4-2, the J gene TRBJ2-1, with TRBD2 matching 7 bases. J was trimmed by 0 bases and V by 3 bases; bases with no gene match: 8. Per germline, CDR1 LGHNA and CDR2 YNFKEQ. The CDR3 extends over 17 amino acids. CDR3 sequence reads: CASSQRPSGASYNEQFF. Here the CDR3 DNA reads TGTGCCAGCAGCCAGAGACCTAGCGGTGCCTCCTACAATGAGCAGTTCTTC.

The gene calls are TRBV30 and TRBJ2-5; D remains unclear. V was trimmed by 2 bases and J by 5 bases, leaving 12 bases between them. This CDR3 is built from 13 residues. Germline V lookup: CDR1 GTSNPN, CDR2 SVGIG (reference sequence). CDR3 in amino acids: CAWSPRRAETQYF. The CDR3 nucleotides are TGTGCCTGGAGTCCCCGGCGAGCGGAGACCCAGTACTTC.

This chain uses TRBV5-8 with TRBJ1-3; D is possibly TRBD1 (5 bases). Trimming cost V 4 bases and J 10 bases, with 9 bases left between them. The CDR3 is 11 amino acids. In germline, CDR1 is SGHTS, CDR2 YDEGEE. The CDR3 coding sequence is TGTGCCAGCAGCAGGGGCCTGACCATATATTTT. Translation gives CASSRGLTIYF.

This chain connects TRBV4-1 to TRBJ2-5; weak D call: TRBD2 (7 bases). The V gene's germline CDR1 is MGHRA and CDR2 YSYEKL. V was shortened by 3 bases and J by 6 bases, with 17 bases between the two germline ends. The CDR3 contains 15 residues. The CDR3 nucleotides are TGCGCCAGCAGCCATCCCCCATCGGGGGGCCAGACCCAGTACTTC. It specifies CASSHPPSGGQTQYF.

The table lists this clone with a few counts. The V gene is TRBV29-1, the J gene TRBJ1-2, with TRBD1 matching 8 bases. This CDR3 spans 12 amino acids. The germline gives CDR1 SQVTM, CDR2 ANQGSEA. V shed 6 bases and J 3 bases; nucleotides not matched to a gene: 3. CDR3 protein: CSVPDRDYGYTF. Here the CDR3 DNA reads TGCAGCGTCCCGGACAGGGACTATGGCTACACCTTC.

The gene calls are TRBV7-3 and TRBJ2-7; D is possibly TRBD2 (6 bases). Germline V lookup: CDR1 SGHTA, CDR2 FQGTGA. The length of the CDR3 is 14 residues. Trimming cost V 3 bases and J 3 bases, with 12 bases left between them. CDR3 protein: CASSLGGGNYEQYF. The CDR3 bases are TGTGCCAGCAGCTTGGGTGGGGGGAACTACGAGCAGTACTTC.

J is TRBJ2-7 and V is TRBV10-3, with 7 bases identical to TRBD1. V shed 6 bases, J shed 3 bases, and the junction held 5 bases outside the gene matches. CDR1 and CDR2 from the germline V gene are ENHRY and SYGVKD. The CDR3 has 13 amino acids. The CDR3 region is CAIRRDSYYEQYF. The CDR3 coding sequence is TGTGCCATCAGAAGGGACAGCTACTACGAGCAGTACTTC.

This clone was detected only once. The chain uses TRBV6-5 and TRBJ1-1; 7 nucleotides agree with TRBD1. The CDR3 sequence is 15 residues long. The V gene end was trimmed by 2 bases and the J gene end by 6 bases; junction bases not matched to a gene: 9. The germline CDR1 and CDR2 sequences are MNHEY and SVGAGI. The CDR3 bases are TGTGCCAGCAGTTACCCAACCCTGACAGGGCCTGAAGCTTTCTTT. This gives the protein CASSYPTLTGPEAFF.

The V and J genes are TRBV21-1 and TRBJ2-5; the D call in the table, TRBD1, was not verified against the DNA. TRBV21-1 constitutes a pseudogene. CDR3 length: 17 amino acids. CDR3 sequence (DNA): TGTGCCAGCAGCAAAGGGGGGACAGGGGACTTAAAAGAGACCCAGTACTTC. Translated: CASSKGGTGDLKETQYF.

V usage is TRBV6-5 and J usage is TRBJ2-5; D is undetermined. This CDR3 has 13 residues. V was cut by 8 bases and J by 5 bases, with 15 bases left in between. From germline, CDR1 is MNHEY and CDR2 SVGAGI. For the CDR3, the DNA is TGTGCCAGCCTCTTTCTTGTTCGGGAGACCCAGTACTTC. The encoded protein is CASLFLVRETQYF.

The V and J genes are TRBV5-1 and TRBJ2-3; 15 bases match TRBD2. This CDR3 contains 19 residues. Trimming at V came to 4 bases and at J to 3 bases, leaving 12 bases not matched to a gene. The germline CDR1 and CDR2 sequences are SGHRS and YFSETQ. CDR3 sequence reads: CASSTEGTSGRRGTDTQYF. The CDR3 DNA follows: TGCGCCAGCAGCACCGAAGGGACTAGCGGGAGGCGGGGAACAGATACGCAGTATTTT.

The chain couples TRBV28 to TRBJ2-7; perhaps TRBD2 as D (6 bases). V was shortened by 8 bases and J by 5 bases, with 16 bases between the two germline ends. This CDR3 comprises 13 residues. Germline V gene data show CDR1 as MDHEN and CDR2 as SYDVKM. The CDR3 here is CASGTGVGDEQYF. The CDR3 nucleotides are TGTGCCAGCGGTACGGGGGTCGGAGACGAGCAGTACTTC.

The chain joins TRBV7-2 to TRBJ2-7; tentative D call: TRBD2 (5 bases). The ends were cut back, 5 bases at V and 2 bases at J, with 13 bases in the middle. CDR1 is SGHTA, CDR2 FQGNSA, per germline. CDR3 length: 14 residues. CDR3 sequence: CASSLDPRAYEQYF. CDR3 nucleotides: TGTGCCAGCAGCCTAGACCCGAGGGCCTACGAGCAGTACTTC.

This clone showed up just once. The J gene is TRBJ2-7, the V gene TRBV30; D perhaps matches TRBD2 (6 bases). Per germline, CDR1 GTSNPN and CDR2 SVGIG (reference sequence). Deletions cut 2 bases from V and 5 bases from J, with 16 bases between. There are 14 residues in the CDR3. The CDR3 is CAWSRGGITNEQYF. The CDR3 DNA reads as TGTGCCTGGAGTAGGGGCGGGATAACCAACGAGCAGTACTTC.

This clone was counted a single time. The J gene is TRBJ1-3, the V gene TRBV10-2; maybe TRBD1 (6 bases). This CDR3 has 15 amino acids. Trimming pared 0 bases from V and 4 bases from J, leaving 10 bases between. Looked up from germline, CDR1 is WSHSY and CDR2 is SAAADI. CDR3 residues: CASSESGAYGNTIYF. The CDR3 DNA reads TGCGCCAGCAGTGAGTCGGGGGCGTACGGAAACACCATATATTTT.

The chain is built from TRBV5-1 and TRBJ2-1, with 7 bases identical to TRBD2. The CDR3 runs 13 residues. From germline, CDR1 is SGHRS and CDR2 YFSETQ. J gave up 7 bases and V 1 base, and 2 bases lay outside the gene matches. CDR3 sequence (DNA): TGCGCCAGCAGCTTGTGGGGGGGGAATGAGCAGTTCTTC. This codes for CASSLWGGNEQFF.